This TCR beta chain is from a study of blood T cell repertoires in COVID-19. Turning to the study itself: The samples span acute and convalescent COVID-19 from the United States, Italy and Spain.

Only a few counts were recorded for this clone. Per the study methods: Amplification with reference gene primers provided the estimates of nucleated cell counts. Data came from immunoSEQ multiplex PCR; TCRdb stores just in-frame clones and leaves some out. V and J calls and clone size come straight from that table; D and trimming were deduced from the DNA. The profile shows about 94,000 clones, 80% of them singletons. Trimming removed 3 bases from V and 5 bases from J, with 16 bases in between. Germline CDR1 reads MDHEN; CDR2 reads SYDVKM. The CDR3 runs 15 residues. The gene calls are TRBV28 and TRBJ1-2; perhaps TRBD1 as D (5 bases). The source of this sequence is a woman over 75 with acute or convalescent COVID-19. The material sequenced was peripheral blood. In DNA form, the CDR3 reads TGTGCCAGCAGTTTTTCGGGGGTGGGAGGGTATGGCTACACCTTC. The encoded protein is CASSFSGVGGYGYTF.